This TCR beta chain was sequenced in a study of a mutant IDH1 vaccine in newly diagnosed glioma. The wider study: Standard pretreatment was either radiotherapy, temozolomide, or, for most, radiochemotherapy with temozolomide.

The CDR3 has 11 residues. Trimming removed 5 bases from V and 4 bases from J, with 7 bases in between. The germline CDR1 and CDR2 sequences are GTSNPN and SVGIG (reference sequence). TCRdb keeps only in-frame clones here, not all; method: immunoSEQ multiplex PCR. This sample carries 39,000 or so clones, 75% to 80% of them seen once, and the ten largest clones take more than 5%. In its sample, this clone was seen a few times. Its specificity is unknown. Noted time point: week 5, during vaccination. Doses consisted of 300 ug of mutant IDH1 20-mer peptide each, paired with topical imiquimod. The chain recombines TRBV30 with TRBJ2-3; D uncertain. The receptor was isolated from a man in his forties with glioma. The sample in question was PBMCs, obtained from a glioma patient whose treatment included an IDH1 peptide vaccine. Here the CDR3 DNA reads TGTGCCTGGGAAAGGTCAGATACGCAGTATTTT. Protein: CAWERSDTQYF.